This T cell receptor beta chain was captured in a study of blood T cell repertoires in COVID-19. The wider study: Researchers got acute and convalescent COVID-19 samples from the United States, Italy and Spain. Sources were T cells, B-cell-depleted T cells, or PBMCs; the material itself was cDNA or gDNA.

The junction had 9 bases not matched to a gene; V was cut back by 5 bases and J by 4 bases. The germline CDR1 and CDR2 sequences are LNHDA and SQIVND (reference sequence). This CDR3 contains 16 residues. Under the authors' procedure: Amplification of reference gene primers was used by the study to estimate nucleated cell counts. Measured with immunoSEQ multiplex PCR; TCRdb has only the in-frame clones, and not every one. The DNA gave D and trimming, while V, J and clone size come from that table. The data hold roughly 40,000 clones, with around 83% observed a single time. This chain connects TRBV19 to TRBJ1-5, with 9 bases aligning to TRBD1. This TCR was recovered from a woman older than 75 with active or convalescent COVID-19. Sequencing was done on a sample of peripheral blood. This CDR3 reads CASSLTGTGLNQPQHF. The CDR3 nucleotides are TGTGCCAGTAGTTTAACCGGGACAGGGCTAAATCAGCCCCAGCATTTT.